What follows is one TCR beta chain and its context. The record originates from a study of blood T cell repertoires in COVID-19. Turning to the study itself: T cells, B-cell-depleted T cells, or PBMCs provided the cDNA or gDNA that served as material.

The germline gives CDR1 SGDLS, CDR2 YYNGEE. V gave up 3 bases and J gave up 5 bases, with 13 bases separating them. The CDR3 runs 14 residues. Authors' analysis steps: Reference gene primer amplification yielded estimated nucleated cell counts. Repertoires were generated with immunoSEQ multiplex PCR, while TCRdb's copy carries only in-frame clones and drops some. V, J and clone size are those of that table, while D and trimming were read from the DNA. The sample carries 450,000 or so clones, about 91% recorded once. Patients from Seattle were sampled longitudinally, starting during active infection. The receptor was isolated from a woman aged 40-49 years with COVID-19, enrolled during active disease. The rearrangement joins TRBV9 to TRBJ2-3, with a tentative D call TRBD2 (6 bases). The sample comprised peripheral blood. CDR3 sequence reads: CASSGQMGGDTQYF. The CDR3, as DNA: TGTGCCAGCAGCGGGCAAATGGGGGGAGATACGCAGTATTTT.